These T cell receptor beta chains were read from a single sample in a study of blood T cell repertoires in COVID-19. Using immunoSEQ multiplex PCR, the repertoire was profiled, and TCRdb retains in-frame clones only, with some absent. The sample yields around 110,000 clones, roughly nine tenths seen once. Sequencing used peripheral blood. The receptors here all came from a human donor with active COVID-19. The donor label of this sample is uncertain. The CDR3 runs from the conserved cysteine through the conserved F or W. Each record gives: D gene, V gene, clone size, CDR3 length, J gene, CDR3 DNA, CDR3 protein. The D gene is left open where the match is weak. Clone size is stated in some rows and not others, as once, few, many or a class when expanded.

.	TRBV7-6	once	20	TRBJ1-2	TGTGCCAGCAGCTTAGACGGTGTAGGGGGAGGGCCTGTGGTTATCTATGGCTACACCTTC	CASSLDGVGGGPVVIYGYTF
.	TRBV11-2	.	16	TRBJ1-1	TGTGCCAGCAGCTTATTTTCCAGGGGAGGGGGCACTGAAGCTTTCTTT	CASSLFSRGGGTEAFF
TRBD2	TRBV19	.	16	TRBJ2-1	TGTGCCAGTAGTATAGTTCGACTAGCGGGGGGGGTGGAGCAGTTCTTC	CASSIVRLAGGVEQFF
.	TRBV18	.	15	TRBJ1-1	TGTGCCAGCTCACCACCGAGAGCGGCGAACACTGAAGCTTTCTTT	CASSPPRAANTEAFF
TRBD2	TRBV3-1/TRBV3-2	.	19	TRBJ2-3	TGTGCCAGCAGCCAAGATAGGCTAGCGGGGGGTTGGGTTACAGATACGCAGTATTTT	CASSQDRLAGGWVTDTQYF
.	TRBV3-1/TRBV3-2	.	15	TRBJ1-2	TGTGCCAGCAGCCACCTCGACAGAGCTAACTATGGCTACACCTTC	CASSHLDRANYGYTF
TRBD2	TRBV7-2	.	15	TRBJ2-3	TGTGCCAGCAGCCCGATTAGCGGGGGGGCTGCTACGCAGTATTTT	CASSPISGGAATQYF
.	TRBV7-2	.	15	TRBJ1-2	TGTGCCAGCAGCTTAGGCCTGACTGCCCTCTATGGCTACACCTTC	CASSLGLTALYGYTF
TRBD1	TRBV11-3	.	18	TRBJ2-2	TGTGCCAGCAGCTCATACTCCGGGACAGGGCAAGATACCGGGGAGCTGTTTTTT	CASSSYSGTGQDTGELFF
TRBD1	TRBV19	few	15	TRBJ1-2	TGTGCCAGTAGTATAGAGGCGGGGACAGACTATGGCTACACCTTC	CASSIEAGTDYGYTF
TRBD1	TRBV9	once	14	TRBJ2-1	TGTGCCAGCAGCGGACGGACAGGGTACAATGAGCAGTTCTTC	CASSGRTGYNEQFF
TRBD2	TRBV5-8	.	14	TRBJ2-3	TGTGCCAGCAGCTTGGAGCGGGGGGAAGATACGCAGTATTTT	CASSLERGEDTQYF
TRBD1	TRBV18	.	15	TRBJ2-7	TGTGCCAGCTCACCTGCCGGGACAGGGGCCTACGAGCAGTACTTC	CASSPAGTGAYEQYF
.	TRBV6-5	.	13	TRBJ1-6	TGTGCCAGCAGTTCATATAGTAATTCACCCCTCCACTTT	CASSSYSNSPLHF
.	TRBV4-3	.	13	TRBJ2-5	TGCGCCAGCAGCCTGACAGCCCAAGAGACCCAGTACTTC	CASSLTAQETQYF
TRBD1	TRBV11-2	.	16	TRBJ1-1	TGTGCCAGCAGCCCCAGGGGGGATTACATGAACACTGAAGCTTTCTTT	CASSPRGDYMNTEAFF
.	TRBV3-1/TRBV3-2	.	14	TRBJ1-5	TGTGCCAGCAGCCAAGTCTCCGGGAATCAGCCCCAGCATTTT	CASSQVSGNQPQHF
TRBD1	TRBV27	.	15	TRBJ1-6	TGTGCCAGCAGTTCAAAACAGGGGGTTCTTTCACCCCTCCACTTT	CASSSKQGVLSPLHF
TRBD1	TRBV28	few	14	TRBJ1-2	TGTGCCAGCGCCCAGGGACAGGGTTACTATGGCTACACCTTC	CASAQGQGYYGYTF
.	TRBV4-2	.	15	TRBJ2-7	TGTGCCAGCAGCCAAGGAGATAACCCCTCCTACGAGCAGTACTTC	CASSQGDNPSYEQYF
.	TRBV12-5	.	14	TRBJ1-2	TGTGCTAGTGGCGGACAGTTGCCCAACTATGGCTACACCTTC	CASGGQLPNYGYTF
TRBD1	TRBV5-6	.	15	TRBJ2-2	TGTGCCAGCAGCCCGGGGACAGGGGTGACCGGGGAGCTGTTTTTT	CASSPGTGVTGELFF
TRBD1	TRBV9	.	17	TRBJ1-3	TGTGCCAGCAGCGTAGGTACAGGGGCCCGCTCTGGAAACACCATATATTTT	CASSVGTGARSGNTIYF
TRBD2	TRBV7-2	.	16	TRBJ2-3	TGTGCCAGCAGAAAGATAGCGGGGGCGGGCACAGATACGCAGTATTTT	CASRKIAGAGTDTQYF
.	TRBV18	.	11	TRBJ2-5	TGTGCCAGCTCATATCAAGAGACCCAGTACTTC	CASSYQETQYF
TRBD1	TRBV19	.	13	TRBJ1-5	TGTGCCAGTAAGACAGGGGGTGATCAGCCCCAGCATTTT	CASKTGGDQPQHF
.	TRBV5-4	.	14	TRBJ2-5	TGTGCCAGCAGCCAAGGACAGACGAGGGAGACCCAGTACTTC	CASSQGQTRETQYF
.	TRBV5-8	.	15	TRBJ1-3	TGTGCCAGCAGCCGAACTAAGGGGCCTGGAAACACCATATATTTT	CASSRTKGPGNTIYF
.	TRBV6-1	.	13	TRBJ2-7	TGTGCCAGCAGTGATGACAGTCCCTACGAGCAGTACTTC	CASSDDSPYEQYF
.	TRBV5-5	.	13	TRBJ2-7	TGTGCCAGCAGCTTGTTCAGTCTCTACGAGCAGTACTTC	CASSLFSLYEQYF
TRBD1	TRBV6-2/TRBV6-3	.	16	TRBJ2-1	TGTGCCAGCAGTTACAATCCGGGACAGGGGACGGATGAGCAGTTCTTC	CASSYNPGQGTDEQFF
.	TRBV7-2	.	14	TRBJ1-5	TGTGCCAGCAGCATTCGGGGTAGGGATCAGCCCCAGCATTTT	CASSIRGRDQPQHF
.	TRBV10-1	.	13	TRBJ1-1	TGCGCCAGCAGTGAAGTGGGGGCCACTGAAGCTTTCTTT	CASSEVGATEAFF
TRBD2	TRBV10-2	.	16	TRBJ2-3	TGCGCCAGCGCTTCTACCGGGACTAGCCTCTCAGATACGCAGTATTTT	CASASTGTSLSDTQYF
.	TRBV4-1	.	14	TRBJ1-1	TGCGCCAGCAGCCAAGCCTGGAGGGACACTGAAGCTTTCTTT	CASSQAWRDTEAFF
.	TRBV25-1	.	15	TRBJ1-1	TGTGCCAGCAGTGAATATTTCACTCAGGGCACTGAAGCTTTCTTT	CASSEYFTQGTEAFF
.	TRBV19	.	13	TRBJ2-1	TGTGCCAGTAGTCCTCTCCTAGGCGCTGAGCAGTTCTTC	CASSPLLGAEQFF
TRBD1	TRBV6-5	.	14	TRBJ1-1	TGTGCCAGCAAGACCGGGACAGGGGGCACTGAAGCTTTCTTT	CASKTGTGGTEAFF
TRBD2	TRBV18	.	16	TRBJ2-1	TGTGCCAGCTCACCCGTCCCTAGCGGGGGTTACAATGAGCAGTTCTTC	CASSPVPSGGYNEQFF
.	TRBV14	.	13	TRBJ1-1	TGTGCCAGCAGCCAAGTCGGGGGCACTGAAGCTTTCTTT	CASSQVGGTEAFF
TRBD2	TRBV28	.	15	TRBJ2-1	TGTGCCAGCACCTCTCCGGGACTACCGTGGCATGAGCAGTTCTTC	CASTSPGLPWHEQFF
TRBD2	TRBV2	.	18	TRBJ2-3	TGTGCCAGCAGTGAAGGATCTCTAGCGGGGGGGCGTGAAGATACGCAGTATTTT	CASSEGSLAGGREDTQYF
TRBD1	TRBV18	.	15	TRBJ1-6	TGTGCCAGCTCACCTGGACAGGCAGGTTATTCACCCCTCCACTTT	CASSPGQAGYSPLHF
.	TRBV19	.	15	TRBJ1-6	TGTGCCAGTAGTATAGTCGGCGGCAGGGTTTCACCCCTCCACTTT	CASSIVGGRVSPLHF
TRBD2	TRBV27	.	16	TRBJ2-1	TGTGCCAGCAGTAGGCCGGGACTAGCTCTTTCCAATGAGCAGTTCTTC	CASSRPGLALSNEQFF
.	TRBV20-1	once	11	TRBJ1-5	TGCAGTGCTAGAGATAAGAGAGCCCAGCATTTT	CSARDKRAQHF
.	TRBV6-1	.	14	TRBJ1-1	TGTGCCAGCAGCGAAGAGCCTCTGAACACTGAAGCTTTCTTT	CASSEEPLNTEAFF
TRBD1	TRBV2	.	15	TRBJ2-7	TGTGCCAGCAGTGAAGGGACAGGGACGAACTACGAGCAGTACTTC	CASSEGTGTNYEQYF
.	TRBV4-3	few	13	TRBJ1-1	TGCGCCAGCAGCCTTACAGCGAACACTGAAGCTTTCTTT	CASSLTANTEAFF
TRBD1	TRBV7-2	.	14	TRBJ1-2	TGTGCCAGCAGCCGCCGGGACAGGGGCTATGGCTACACCTTC	CASSRRDRGYGYTF
.	TRBV12-3/TRBV12-4	.	13	TRBJ2-7	TGTGCCAGCAGTTTGGTCGAGAACCGGGTGCAGTACTTC	CASSLVENRVQYF
.	TRBV3-1/TRBV3-2	.	14	TRBJ2-5	TGTGCCAGCAGCCGGGGGGGGGCCCCGGAGACCCAGTACTTC	CASSRGGAPETQYF
.	TRBV9	.	12	TRBJ1-2	TGTGCCAGCAGCCCCCCGGGGTATGGCTACACCTTC	CASSPPGYGYTF
.	TRBV30	many	12	TRBJ1-1	TGTGCCTGGAGTGCGCGAGGCCTTGAAGCTTTCTTT	CAWSARGLEAFF
.	TRBV18	.	13	TRBJ1-1	TGTGCCAGCTCTACGGGTATGAACACTGAAGCTTTCTTT	CASSTGMNTEAFF
.	TRBV11-3	.	14	TRBJ2-7	TGTGCCAGCAGCCCACGGGGAGGGGGCTACGAGCAGTACTTC	CASSPRGGGYEQYF
TRBD2	TRBV28	.	15	TRBJ2-5	TGTGCCAGCAGGATACGGGACTACCCCCGAGAGACCCAGTACTTC	CASRIRDYPRETQYF
.	TRBV2	.	15	TRBJ2-3	TGTGCCAGCAGTTCCAGACAAGCTAGCACAGATACGCAGTATTTT	CASSSRQASTDTQYF
.	TRBV19	few	21	TRBJ2-2	TGTGCCAGTAGTACCCCCCCGACAGACACTAATGCAGGGAGGCGCACCGGGGAGCTGTTTTTT	CASSTPPTDTNAGRRTGELFF